The rows below give T cell receptor beta chains drawn from one sample of a study of response to subunit inactivated influenza vaccine. TCRdb processed the RT-PCR reads anew with MiXCR; each CDR3 protein has one entry. The sample has hundreds of thousands of distinct CDR3 sequences; roughly 13% are singletons. Specimen: PBMCs from blood, collected roughly 15 days before vaccination. Receptors originate from a man aged 50 or older who received an inactivated influenza vaccine. The CDR3 runs from the conserved cysteine through the conserved F or W. A D gene is named only where the DNA matches it firmly. The size field is filled for only some rows; it gives once, few, many or a size class.

clone size,J gene,D gene,V gene,CDR3 protein,CDR3 DNA
NA,TRBJ2-7,TRBD1,TRBV27,CASSSLLETGGYEQYF,TGTGCCAGCAGTAGTTTACTGGAGACAGGGGGTTACGAGCAGTACTTC
NA,TRBJ1-5,TRBD1,TRBV20-1,CSARPRQGYQPQHF,TGCAGTGCTAGACCGCGACAGGGGTATCAGCCCCAGCATTTT
many,TRBJ1-2,TRBD1,TRBV7-2,CASSAGTGFNYGYTF,TGTGCCAGCAGCGCCGGGACAGGGTTTAACTATGGCTACACCTTC
few,TRBJ2-1,NA,TRBV12-3/TRBV12-4,CASSRRLSYNEQFF,TGTGCCAGCTCTAGGAGATTGTCCTACAATGAGCAGTTCTTC
few,TRBJ2-7,NA,TRBV9,CASSPFSGGRPYEQYF,TGTGCCAGCAGCCCCTTCTCGGGGGGCAGGCCCTACGAGCAGTACTTC
few,TRBJ1-4,NA,TRBV19,CASGAGLEKLFF,TGTGCCAGTGGTGCGGGACTGGAAAAACTGTTTTTT
NA,TRBJ1-3,NA,TRBV7-9,CASSLTVSGNTIYF,TGTGCCAGCAGCTTGACAGTCTCTGGAAACACCATATATTTT
many,TRBJ1-5,TRBD1,TRBV29-1,CSVEGQGGQPQHF,TGCAGCGTTGAAGGGCAGGGGGGTCAGCCCCAGCATTTT
few,TRBJ1-4,TRBD1,TRBV6-5,CASSYATGTGIEKLFF,TGTGCCAGCAGTTACGCGACCGGGACAGGGATCGAAAAACTGTTTTTT
NA,TRBJ2-2,TRBD2,TRBV4-3,CASSRSGSGTGELFF,TGCGCCAGCAGCCGTAGCGGGAGCGGCACCGGGGAGCTGTTTTTT
few,TRBJ2-2,NA,TRBV4-2,CASRVGGTNTGELFF,TGTGCCAGCAGAGTAGGGGGAACGAACACCGGGGAGCTGTTTTTT
few,TRBJ2-5,NA,TRBV27,CASSRAGRPETQYF,TGTGCCAGCAGCCGGGCAGGGCGGCCAGAGACCCAGTACTTC
many,TRBJ2-3,NA,TRBV7-9,CASSIQLDTQYF,TGTGCCAGCAGCATCCAGTTGGATACGCAGTATTTT
few,TRBJ2-5,TRBD2,TRBV11-1,CASSLPGTSDKYQETQYF,TGTGCCAGCAGCTTACCGGGGACTAGCGATAAGTACCAAGAGACCCAGTACTTC
NA,TRBJ1-1,TRBD1,TRBV19,CASSPGTAGSTEAFF,TGTGCCAGTAGTCCCGGGACAGCCGGGAGCACTGAAGCTTTCTTT
NA,TRBJ1-3,TRBD1,TRBV7-8,CASSSGQGAGNTIYF,TGTGCCAGCAGCTCGGGACAGGGGGCTGGAAACACCATATATTTT
NA,TRBJ2-7,NA,TRBV7-9,CASSSPFVRPYEQYF,TGTGCCAGCAGCTCCCCGTTTGTTCGCCCCTACGAGCAGTACTTC
NA,TRBJ2-7,NA,TRBV2,CASVKQPYEQYF,TGTGCCAGCGTTAAGCAGCCCTACGAGCAGTACTTC
few,TRBJ2-3,NA,TRBV7-2,CASRLHPVLSNTDTQYF,TGTGCCAGCAGATTACACCCGGTACTATCTAACACAGATACGCAGTATTTT
NA,TRBJ2-1,NA,TRBV5-1,CASSDGVGNEQFF,TGCGCCAGCAGCGACGGAGTCGGGAATGAGCAGTTCTTC
few,TRBJ2-1,TRBD2,TRBV20-1,CSARKAGGTGYNEQFF,TGCAGTGCTAGAAAGGCGGGGGGAACGGGCTACAATGAGCAGTTCTTC
few,TRBJ2-7,TRBD2,TRBV29-1,CSVRGGREQYF,TGCAGCGTCCGGGGGGGACGCGAGCAGTACTTC
few,TRBJ2-4,TRBD1,TRBV20-1,CSAPRGGAVQRAKNIQYF,TGCAGTGCCCCCCGAGGGGGCGCGGTCCAGCGGGCCAAAAACATTCAGTACTTC
few,TRBJ2-7,TRBD2,TRBV4-3,CASSQNSGRAREQYF,TGCGCCAGCAGCCAAAATAGCGGGAGGGCCAGGGAGCAGTACTTC
NA,TRBJ2-6,TRBD1,TRBV5-1,CASSLVHRGSGANVLTF,TGCGCCAGCAGCTTGGTCCACAGGGGCTCTGGGGCCAACGTCCTGACTTTC
few,TRBJ2-5,TRBD2,TRBV7-2,CASTKGLAGGQETQYF,TGTGCCAGCACGAAAGGTCTAGCGGGGGGACAAGAGACCCAGTACTTC
NA,TRBJ1-2,TRBD1,TRBV7-9,CASSDPGTGVGYTF,TGTGCCAGCAGCGACCCCGGGACAGGGGTAGGCTACACCTTC
NA,TRBJ1-1,NA,TRBV15,CATGRRGMNTEAFF,TGTGCCACCGGAAGGCGGGGCATGAACACTGAAGCTTTCTTT
NA,TRBJ2-3,NA,TRBV7-2,CASSLLGGRSADTQYF,TGTGCCAGCAGCTTATTGGGCGGGCGGTCTGCAGATACGCAGTATTTT
few,TRBJ2-1,TRBD2,TRBV20-1,CSAAGGGLGYNEQFF,TGCAGTGCGGCGGGAGGGGGGCTAGGCTACAATGAGCAGTTCTTC
NA,TRBJ1-5,NA,TRBV2,CASSDSGRNQPQHF,TGTGCCAGCAGTGATTCAGGGCGCAATCAGCCCCAGCATTTT
few,TRBJ2-2,TRBD1,TRBV6-2/TRBV6-3,CASRQTGGSRTGELFF,TGTGCCAGCAGACAGACAGGGGGCAGTAGAACCGGGGAGCTGTTTTTT
few,TRBJ2-7,NA,TRBV5-4,CASSLVVGGSPTSSYEQYF,TGTGCCAGCAGCTTGGTAGTAGGTGGCAGCCCTACTTCTTCCTACGAGCAGTACTTC
few,TRBJ2-3,TRBD1,TRBV5-1,CASSTGQGSDTQYF,TGCGCCAGCAGCACGGGACAGGGATCAGATACGCAGTATTTT
NA,TRBJ1-3,NA,TRBV4-3,CASSQDLYGSGNTIYF,TGCGCCAGCAGCCAAGATTTATACGGTTCCGGAAACACCATATATTTT
few,TRBJ2-3,NA,TRBV6-2/TRBV6-3,CASSYGGGSSTDTQYF,TGTGCCAGCAGTTACGGCGGAGGCAGCAGCACAGATACGCAGTATTTT
many,TRBJ2-5,NA,TRBV29-1,CSVEGLVETQYF,TGCAGCGTTGAAGGGCTAGTAGAGACCCAGTACTTC
NA,TRBJ2-1,TRBD2,TRBV14,CASSHSGLAGGNVYNEQFF,TGTGCCAGCAGCCATTCAGGACTAGCGGGGGGCAACGTCTACAATGAGCAGTTCTTC
many,TRBJ1-2,TRBD1,TRBV9,CASSVGQGNYGYTF,TGTGCCAGCAGCGTAGGACAGGGGAACTATGGCTACACCTTC
few,TRBJ2-6,NA,TRBV7-9,CASSPGSGSGANVLTF,TGTGCCAGCAGCCCAGGTAGTGGCTCTGGGGCCAACGTCCTGACTTTC
NA,TRBJ1-2,NA,TRBV6-2/TRBV6-3,CASRRTNYGYTF,TGTGCCAGCAGGAGAACGAACTATGGCTACACCTTC
few,TRBJ2-7,TRBD1,TRBV10-3,CAISASGQGMSYEQYF,TGTGCCATCAGTGCCTCAGGACAGGGGATGTCCTACGAGCAGTACTTC
once,TRBJ2-1,TRBD2,TRBV20-1,CSAPRKTLAGIDEQFF,TGCAGTGCCCCCCGCAAAACGCTAGCGGGGATCGATGAGCAGTTCTTC
few,TRBJ1-2,NA,TRBV5-1,CASSLSGTEYGYTF,TGCGCCAGCAGCTTGTCAGGGACCGAGTATGGCTACACCTTC
few,TRBJ2-1,NA,TRBV7-9,CASSLDGLLKFF,TGTGCCAGCAGCTTAGATGGACTCCTGAAATTCTTC
NA,TRBJ2-7,NA,TRBV29-1,CSVFGGRKLREQYF,TGCAGCGTTTTTGGGGGAAGGAAGCTCCGCGAGCAGTACTTC
NA,TRBJ1-6,NA,TRBV7-2,CASSLGQRLGSPLHF,TGTGCCAGCAGCTTAGGCCAAAGGTTGGGTTCACCCCTCCACTTT
many,TRBJ2-7,NA,TRBV6-2/TRBV6-3,CASTRSRESSYEQYF,TGTGCCAGCACGCGGTCCAGGGAAAGCTCCTACGAGCAGTACTTC
NA,TRBJ2-5,TRBD2,TRBV5-1,CASSLSTSGRGRETQYF,TGCGCCAGCAGCCTGTCGACTAGCGGGAGGGGAAGAGAGACCCAGTACTTC
few,TRBJ1-2,TRBD1,TRBV30,CAWSVMTGIYGYTF,TGTGCCTGGAGTGTAATGACAGGGATCTATGGCTACACCTTC
NA,TRBJ1-4,NA,TRBV21-1,CASSERLTGSNEKLFF,TGTGCCAGCAGCGAACGGCTGACAGGGTCTAATGAAAAACTGTTTTTT
NA,TRBJ2-7,NA,TRBV10-3,CAISEYREGVTPYEQYF,TGTGCCATCAGTGAGTACAGGGAGGGCGTAACGCCCTACGAGCAGTACTTC
few,TRBJ1-2,TRBD1,TRBV6-1,CASSPGRGTYGYTF,TGTGCCAGCAGTCCAGGCAGGGGGACGTATGGCTACACCTTC
NA,TRBJ2-7,NA,TRBV7-3,CASSLWGREQYF,TGTGCCAGCAGCTTATGGGGGAGGGAGCAGTACTTC
few,TRBJ2-5,NA,TRBV29-1,CSVGGRLQETQYF,TGCAGCGTTGGGGGCAGACTCCAAGAGACCCAGTACTTC
NA,TRBJ2-2,NA,TRBV5-1,CASSRALGDTGELFF,TGCGCCAGCAGTAGGGCCTTAGGGGACACCGGGGAGCTGTTTTTT
NA,TRBJ1-1,NA,TRBV9,CASSPRGVSTEAFF,TGTGCCAGCAGCCCTCGAGGGGTTAGCACTGAAGCTTTCTTT
many,TRBJ2-2,NA,TRBV9,CASSSDGGNTGELFF,TGTGCCAGCAGTTCCGATGGGGGGAACACCGGGGAGCTGTTTTTT
few,TRBJ1-3,NA,TRBV20-1,CSAETGFSGNTIYF,TGCAGTGCTGAAACAGGGTTTTCCGGAAACACCATATATTTT
NA,TRBJ2-1,TRBD2,TRBV7-9,CASSLGLAGGFEQFF,TGTGCCAGCAGCTTAGGACTAGCGGGAGGATTTGAGCAGTTCTTC